This T cell receptor beta chain emerged from a study of blood T cell repertoires in COVID-19 (dated by TCRdb to about 2020). With regard to the full study: The collaborator samples originated in the United States, Italy and Spain and spanned the acute and convalescent phases of COVID-19. Sample metadata almost always included a de-identified subject ID, COVID-19 status, age in years and sex. The repertoires were released in a freely available public database meant as a resource for research on the immune response to SARS-CoV-2. Where available, HLA class I and class II types were obtained from metadata supplied by the sample provider rather than from assay-based typing. Subjects who had been exposed to COVID-19, were actively infected with it, or had recovered from it provided the deeply sampled blood TCRbeta repertoires that made up the dataset. The prospective study material was composed of cDNA or gDNA derived from T cells, B-cell-depleted T cells, or PBMCs. Samples came from the ongoing ImmuneRACE study (first 160 participants) plus 1,254 subjects from 6 global collaborators.

General findings and caveats noted by the study authors: The amount of clinical and demographic metadata varied by source and participant and was provided uncurated.

One collaborating source in Seattle enrolled patients while the patients were actively infected and followed the patients over time throughout the course of disease. Collaborating institutions collected whole blood in K2EDTA tubes following their own protocols. For TCRbeta analysis, collaborators shipped samples as frozen whole blood, isolated PBMCs, or DNA extracted from either of those sample types. The immunoSEQ Assay, a bias-controlled multiplex PCR, was used to amplify TCRbeta CDR3 regions from genomic DNA. The paper's processing steps were these. Nucleated cell counts per sample were estimated from amplification of reference gene primers within the assay. To quantify the absolute abundance of each unique TCRbeta CDR3 rearrangement, sequence reads were collapsed and filtered. For each sample, productive Simpson clonality was calculated as the square root of Simpson's diversity index over productive rearrangements. TCRdb retrieved this table from immuneACCESS and kept in-frame rearrangements only. Not all clones are present; in checked studies, unresolved V genes account for under half, and no reason is known for the remainder. The V and J calls and the clone size are those of that table, but D and trimming were determined from the DNA. In this sample the table shows about 230,000 clones, about nine tenths of which occur a single time. Around a tenth of the sample goes to the ten largest clones.

The germline V gene (reference sequence) sets CDR1 to DFQATT and CDR2 to SNEGSKA. V is clipped by 5 bases and J by 7 bases, and the sequence between their germline boundaries is 8 bases long. Measured from the cysteine to the phenylalanine, the CDR3 is 10 residues long. The only DNA kept is the CDR3, 30 bases in frame from the first base. For this clone: Its antigen has not been determined. Base qualities are not recorded, but no much larger clone differs from it by a single base.

Recombination joined TRBV20-1 with TRBJ2-5; the D gene is unclear. The sequencing sample was made of peripheral blood. The clonotype was recovered from a man aged 50 or older with COVID-19, enrolled during active disease. The CDR3 is CSAQHVTQYF. The DNA is as follows: TGCAGTGCTCAACATGTGACCCAGTACTTC.